The following is a T cell receptor (beta chain) sequence with its context. Authors' methods: Amplification with reference gene primers provided the estimates of nucleated cell counts. The repertoire was sequenced with immunoSEQ multiplex PCR; TCRdb's copy has only in-frame clones and lacks some. V and J calls and clone size are as listed in that table; D and trimming were resolved from the DNA. The sample has 220,000 or so clones, 70% to 90% seen once; the top ten hold roughly 10%. Seattle's enrolled individuals joined amid active infection and were then monitored longitudinally. This specimen comes from a study of blood T cell repertoires in COVID-19. Study overall: There were acute and convalescent COVID-19 samples, and they came from the United States, Italy and Spain. T cells, B-cell-depleted T cells, or PBMCs supplied cDNA or gDNA.

Between the trimmed V and J ends, which lost 5 bases and 1 base, there was a span of 8 bases. The V gene's germline CDR1 is SGHVS and CDR2 FNYEAQ. This CDR3 comprises 13 residues. V is TRBV7-6 and J is TRBJ1-1, with D unclear. Sequencing used peripheral blood. This receptor was taken from a woman between 45 and 60 years old with COVID-19, enrolled during active disease. CDR3 nucleotides: TGTGCCAGCAGCACAACAGAGAACACTGAAGCTTTCTTT. Translating gives CASSTTENTEAFF.